Listed below are T cell receptor beta chains from one sample, sequenced in a study of T cell repertoires in cytomegalovirus infection. TCRdb re-called the reads through MiXCR, storing one row per CDR3 protein. This table holds 150,000 to 200,000 distinct CDR3 sequences, about 22% found once. Antigens for these TCRs are unknown. Sample: CD8+ T cells from cultured PBMCs, taken from culture after CMV antigen stimulation. The source of these receptors is a human donor in good health (CMV status not recorded). Some clones in this sample may be carry-over from other donors' samples. Each CDR3 is given with its conserved first and last residue.

TRBJ2-3 TRBV7-2 CASSLWGLATQYF
TRBJ2-3 TRBV10-2 CASSESTDTQYF
TRBJ2-5 TRBV29-1 CSVELLGDGETQYF
TRBJ2-7 TRBV7-9 CASSLVGVEYYEQYF
TRBJ1-1 TRBV12-3/TRBV12-4 CASSFTSFVDTEAFF
TRBJ2-3 TRBV7-3 CASSEGGRGSLTDTQYF
TRBJ1-1 TRBV6-2/TRBV6-3 CASRIPGLGAATHTEAFF
TRBJ1-5 TRBV14 CASSRGNQPQHF
TRBJ2-5 TRBV7-3 CASSPGTSWGETQYF
TRBJ2-3 TRBV7-2 CASSFKARGVVDTQYF
TRBJ1-6 TRBV12-3/TRBV12-4 CASSLLLRNSPLHF
TRBJ2-2 TRBV6-2/TRBV6-3 CASSYSDNTGELFF
TRBJ2-7 TRBV14 CASSQDREGYEQYF
TRBJ1-5 TRBV10-3 CAISDRANQPQHF
TRBJ1-3 TRBV2 CAIIGRSTSGNTIYF
TRBJ2-1 TRBV7-9 CASSLSSGGAWEQFF
TRBJ1-1 TRBV7-2 CASSLASFSNGESDTEAFF
TRBJ1-4 TRBV6-6 CASSHDRATNEKLFF
TRBJ1-6 TRBV7-2 CASSLRTGVTYNSPLHF
TRBJ2-7 TRBV5-4 CASSYRDYEQYF
TRBJ2-1 TRBV20-1 CSVRGSWDNEQFF
TRBJ1-5 TRBV6-1 CASCTGPGSFEPQHF
TRBJ1-1 TRBV5-8 CASRQLDAFF
TRBJ2-1 TRBV10-3 CAISESWQGERSEQFF
TRBJ2-3 TRBV7-8 CASSKNRVGTDTQYF
TRBJ1-2 TRBV7-8 CASSSQGEGGYTF
TRBJ2-1 TRBV20-1 CSARGNSGGPSSYNEQFF
TRBJ2-7 TRBV12-3/TRBV12-4 CASSLQGNEQYF
TRBJ2-3 TRBV7-2 CASSLWRGTLTDTQYF
TRBJ1-2 TRBV27 CASSPLPQAALYGYTF
TRBJ2-5 TRBV19 CASSIVGLDQETQYF
TRBJ1-4 TRBV4-1 CASTTRERGNEKLFF
TRBJ1-1 TRBV7-6 CASSSGTGGLWDTEAFF
TRBJ2-7 TRBV7-2 CASDAGAEYEQYF
TRBJ1-2 TRBV12-3/TRBV12-4 CASSFMTMGYTF
TRBJ2-7 TRBV7-9 CASSFRDRGLEQYF
TRBJ1-2 TRBV20-1 CSARDRTSTDRTNYGYTF
TRBJ2-7 TRBV6-2/TRBV6-3 CATSPGSYEQYF
TRBJ2-7 TRBV6-2/TRBV6-3 CASGLAVSSYEQYF
TRBJ2-7 TRBV11-2 CASISTGGNYEQYF
TRBJ1-2 TRBV6-2/TRBV6-3 CANSYSTGEGKGYTF
TRBJ1-1 TRBV7-8 CASSLARGGNTEAFF
TRBJ1-5 TRBV11-2 CASSFGRADQPQHF
TRBJ1-6 TRBV6-2/TRBV6-3 CASSRRHPESSYNSPLHF
TRBJ2-7 TRBV27 CASSSGQGFHEQYF
TRBJ1-2 TRBV7-8 CASSQHRQDYGYTF
TRBJ2-7 TRBV12-3/TRBV12-4 CASSFGSSYEQNF
TRBJ2-4 TRBV7-8 CASSFSTGAKNIQYF
TRBJ1-2 TRBV7-9 CASSPRDRWEGYTF
TRBJ1-1 TRBV7-9 CASSSPRDSYTEAFF
TRBJ2-5 TRBV7-8 CASSLYPGGPQETQYF
TRBJ2-1 TRBV7-8 CASSSGQGANYNEQFF
TRBJ2-3 TRBV10-3 CAISEFAGGPTDTQYF
TRBJ1-2 TRBV7-8 CASSLAGRGNGYTF
TRBJ2-4 TRBV9 CASSATGGDMNIQYF
TRBJ2-6 TRBV6-1 CASSERRGPPRNSGANVLTF
TRBJ2-7 TRBV6-2/TRBV6-3 CASSFGYSYEQYF